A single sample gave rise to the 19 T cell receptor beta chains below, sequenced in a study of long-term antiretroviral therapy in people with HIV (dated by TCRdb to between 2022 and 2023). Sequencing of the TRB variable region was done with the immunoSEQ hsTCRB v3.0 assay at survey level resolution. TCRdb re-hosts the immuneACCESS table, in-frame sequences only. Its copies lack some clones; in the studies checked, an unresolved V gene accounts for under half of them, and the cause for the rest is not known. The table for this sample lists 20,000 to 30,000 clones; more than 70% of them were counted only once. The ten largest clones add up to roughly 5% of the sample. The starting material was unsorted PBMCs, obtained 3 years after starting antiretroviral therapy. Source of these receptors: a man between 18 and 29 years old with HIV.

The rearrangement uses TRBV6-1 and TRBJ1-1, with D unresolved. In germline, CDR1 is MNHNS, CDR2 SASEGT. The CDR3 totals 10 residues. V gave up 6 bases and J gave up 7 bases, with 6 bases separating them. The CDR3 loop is CASSQHEAFF. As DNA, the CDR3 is TGTGCCAGCAGCCAACATGAAGCTTTCTTT.

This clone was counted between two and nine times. CDR3 sequence (DNA): TGTGCCACCGTCCGACAGGCCGCTGCTAACTATGGCTACACCTTC. Encoded protein: CATVRQAAANYGYTF. The rearrangement links TRBV2 to TRBJ1-2; a possible D gene is TRBD1 (6 bases). V was clipped by 10 bases and J by 0 bases, with 18 bases between them. The CDR3 totals 15 residues. Germline V gene sequence: CDR1 SNHLY, CDR2 FYNNEI.

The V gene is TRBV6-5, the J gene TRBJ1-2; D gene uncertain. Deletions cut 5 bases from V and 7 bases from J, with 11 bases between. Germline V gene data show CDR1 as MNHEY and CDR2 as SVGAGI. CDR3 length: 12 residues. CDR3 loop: CASSRGIAGYTF. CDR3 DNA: TGTGCCAGCAGTCGAGGAATCGCTGGCTACACCTTC.

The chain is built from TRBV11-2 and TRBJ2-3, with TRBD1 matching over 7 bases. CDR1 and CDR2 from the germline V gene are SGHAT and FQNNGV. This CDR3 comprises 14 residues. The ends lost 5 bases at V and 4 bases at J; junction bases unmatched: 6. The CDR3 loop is CASSPPTGPDTQYF. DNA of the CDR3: TGTGCCAGCAGCCCCCCGACAGGGCCAGATACGCAGTATTTT.

The chain's CDR3 is CASSDDYGYTF. In DNA form, the CDR3 reads TGTGCCAGCAGTGACGACTATGGCTACACCTTC. V and J are TRBV2 and TRBJ1-2; D uncertain. CDR3 size: 11 residues. The germline gives CDR1 SNHLY, CDR2 FYNNEI. V was pared by 3 bases and J by 3 bases, with 2 bases between.

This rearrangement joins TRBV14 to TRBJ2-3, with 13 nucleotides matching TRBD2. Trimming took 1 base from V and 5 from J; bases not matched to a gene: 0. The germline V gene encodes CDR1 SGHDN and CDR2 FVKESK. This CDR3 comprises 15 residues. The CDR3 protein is CASSQGTSGGDTQYF. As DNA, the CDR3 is TGTGCCAGCAGCCAAGGGACTAGCGGGGGAGATACGCAGTATTTT.

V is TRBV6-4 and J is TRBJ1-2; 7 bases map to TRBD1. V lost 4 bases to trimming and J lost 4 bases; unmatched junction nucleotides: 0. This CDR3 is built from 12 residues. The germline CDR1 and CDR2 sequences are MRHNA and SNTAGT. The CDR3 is CASSGTGYGYTF. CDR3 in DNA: TGTGCCAGCAGTGGGACAGGCTATGGCTACACCTTC.

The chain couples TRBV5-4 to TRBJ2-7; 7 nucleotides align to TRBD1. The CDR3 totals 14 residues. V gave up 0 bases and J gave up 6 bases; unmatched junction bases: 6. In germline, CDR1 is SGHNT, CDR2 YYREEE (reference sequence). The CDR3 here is CASSLDRGRLEQYV. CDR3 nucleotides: TGTGCCAGCAGCTTGGACAGGGGTCGTCTCGAGCAGTACGTC.

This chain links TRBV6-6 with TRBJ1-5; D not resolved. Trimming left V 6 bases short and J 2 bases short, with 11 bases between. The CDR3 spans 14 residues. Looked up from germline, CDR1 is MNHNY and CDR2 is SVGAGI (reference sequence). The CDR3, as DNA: TGTGCCAGCAGACGCTCTTCGGGCAATCAGCCCCAGCATTTT. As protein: CASRRSSGNQPQHF.

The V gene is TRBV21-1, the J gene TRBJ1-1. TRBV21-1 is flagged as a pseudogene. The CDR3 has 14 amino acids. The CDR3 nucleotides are TGTGCCAGCAGCAAACCAGATGAACACTGTGGAGCTTTCTTT. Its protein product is CASSKPDEHCGAFF.

The CDR3, as DNA: TGTGCCAGCAGCTTGGAGACAGCATACGAGCAGTACTTC. Its translation is CASSLETAYEQYF. This chain connects TRBV5-5 to TRBJ2-7, with a weak D call TRBD1 (5 bases). CDR1 SGHKS and CDR2 YYEKEE come from the germline V gene (reference sequence). There are 13 residues in the CDR3. V lost 0 bases, J lost 4 bases, and 8 bases lay in between.

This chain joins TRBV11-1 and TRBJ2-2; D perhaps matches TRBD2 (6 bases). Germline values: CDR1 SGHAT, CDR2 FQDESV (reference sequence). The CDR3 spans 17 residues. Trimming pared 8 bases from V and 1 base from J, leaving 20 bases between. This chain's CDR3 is CASLGGDRGLNTGELFF. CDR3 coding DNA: TGTGCCAGCTTAGGCGGGGACCGAGGCCTGAACACCGGGGAGCTGTTTTTT.

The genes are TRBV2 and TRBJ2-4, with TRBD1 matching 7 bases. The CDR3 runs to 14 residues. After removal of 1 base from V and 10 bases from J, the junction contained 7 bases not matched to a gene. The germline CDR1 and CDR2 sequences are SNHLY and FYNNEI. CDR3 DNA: TGTGCCAGCAGTGAAGGTGATCCCAGGGGGATTCAGTACTTC. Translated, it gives CASSEGDPRGIQYF.

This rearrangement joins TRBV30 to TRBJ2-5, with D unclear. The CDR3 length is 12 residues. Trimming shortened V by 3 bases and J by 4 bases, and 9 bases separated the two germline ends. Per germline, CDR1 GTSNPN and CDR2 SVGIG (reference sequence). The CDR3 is CAWSEAGETQYF. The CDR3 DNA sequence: TGTGCCTGGAGCGAGGCTGGAGAGACCCAGTACTTC. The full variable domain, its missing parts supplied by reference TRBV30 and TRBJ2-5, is SQTIHQWPATLVQPVGSPLSLECTVEGTSNPNLYWYRQAAGRGLQLLFYSVGIGQISSEVPQNLSASRPQDRQFILSSKKLLLSDSGFYLCAWSEAGETQYFGPGTRLLVL.

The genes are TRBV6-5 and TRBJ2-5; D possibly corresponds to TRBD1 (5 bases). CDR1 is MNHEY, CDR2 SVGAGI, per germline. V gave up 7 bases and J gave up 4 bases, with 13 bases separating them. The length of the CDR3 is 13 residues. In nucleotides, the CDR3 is TGTGCCAGCACCCCACAGGTTTCAGAGACCCAGTACTTC. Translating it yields CASTPQVSETQYF.

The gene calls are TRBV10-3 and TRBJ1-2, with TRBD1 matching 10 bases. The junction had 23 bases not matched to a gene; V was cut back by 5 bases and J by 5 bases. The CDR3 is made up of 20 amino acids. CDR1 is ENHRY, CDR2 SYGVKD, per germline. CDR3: CAISSGTGDGSSEGRYGYTF. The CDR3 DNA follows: TGTGCCATCAGTAGTGGGACAGGGGACGGGTCCTCTGAGGGGCGTTATGGCTACACCTTC.

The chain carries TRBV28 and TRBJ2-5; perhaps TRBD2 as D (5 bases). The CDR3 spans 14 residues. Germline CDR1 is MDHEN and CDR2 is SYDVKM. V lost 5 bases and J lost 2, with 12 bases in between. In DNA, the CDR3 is TGTGCCAGCAGTCTTGGACTGACTCAAGAGACCCAGTACTTC. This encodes CASSLGLTQETQYF. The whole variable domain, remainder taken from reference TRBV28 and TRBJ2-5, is DVKVTQSSRYLVKRTGEKVFLECVQDMDHENMFWYRQDPGLGLRLIYFSYDVKMKEKGDIPEGYSVSREKKERFSLILESASTNQTSMYLCASSLGLTQETQYFGPGTRLLVL.

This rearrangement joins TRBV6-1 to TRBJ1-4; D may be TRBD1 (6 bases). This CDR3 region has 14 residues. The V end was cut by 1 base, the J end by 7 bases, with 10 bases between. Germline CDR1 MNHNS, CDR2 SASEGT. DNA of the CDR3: TGTGCCAGCAGTGAAGGGATAGGGGGTGAAAAACTGTTTTTT. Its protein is CASSEGIGGEKLFF.

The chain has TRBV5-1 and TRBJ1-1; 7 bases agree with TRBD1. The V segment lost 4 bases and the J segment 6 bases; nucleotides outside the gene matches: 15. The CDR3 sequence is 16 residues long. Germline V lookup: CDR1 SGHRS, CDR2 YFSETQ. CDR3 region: CASSLTGDSLWAEAFF. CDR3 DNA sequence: TGCGCCAGCAGCCTTACGGGGGACAGTTTGTGGGCTGAAGCTTTCTTT.